This TCR beta chain was sequenced in a study of T-cell reconstitution after alpha-beta-depleted transplantation in children. Researchers prepared the TCRbeta library using unique molecular identifiers, the study reports. MiXCR was run by TCRdb on the PCR reads, yielding one entry per CDR3 protein. The sample records hundreds of thousands of distinct CDR3 sequences, 16% being singletons. Germline-derived CDR1 and CDR2 are DFQATT and SNEGSKA (reference sequence). This CDR3 contains 17 residues. This clonotype was detected a few times. A junction boundary mismatches the germline segment, possibly from a read error.

The sequences come from PBMCs from the stem cell graft donor, collected from the stem cell graft. V and J are TRBV20-1 and TRBJ2-2, with 10 bases matching TRBD1. The sequence was collected from a human donor who donated a stem cell graft to a child with acute myeloid leukemia. As DNA, the CDR3 is TGCTGTGCTAGAGCCCCCGAAGACAGGGGGCCAGCCGGGGAGCTGTTTTTT. It specifies CCARAPEDRGPAGELFF.